The 8 T cell receptor beta chains below were found in one sample sequenced in a study of response to subunit inactivated influenza vaccine. TCRdb processed the RT-PCR reads anew with MiXCR; each CDR3 protein has one entry. The sample lists about 700,000 distinct CDR3 sequences; around 15% were seen once. The source material was PBMCs from blood, sampled 14 days before vaccination. The receptors come from a man aged 45-60 years who received an inactivated influenza vaccine.

The genes are TRBV20-1 and TRBJ2-1, with 8 bases aligning to TRBD2. V shed 1 base, J shed 7 bases, and the junction held 9 bases outside the gene matches. There are 15 residues in the CDR3. Germline lookup yields CDR1 DFQATT and CDR2 SNEGSKA (reference sequence). CDR3 loop: CSARVRAGGWNEQFF. CDR3 coding DNA: TGCAGTGCTAGAGTTAGGGCGGGGGGTTGGAATGAGCAGTTCTTC.

The table lists this clonotype with a few counts. This chain connects TRBV29-1 to TRBJ2-3; D might be TRBD1 (6 bases). The CDR3 is 12 amino acids. The V end was cut by 5 bases, the J end by 3 bases, with 9 bases between. The germline V gene has CDR1 SQVTM and CDR2 ANQGSEA. Here the CDR3 DNA reads TGCAGCGTTTTGGACAGAACAGATACGCAGTATTTT. It codes for CSVLDRTDTQYF.

This sequence joins TRBV10-3 and TRBJ2-5; 7 positions agree with TRBD1. The V segment lost 8 bases and the J segment 0 bases; nucleotides outside the gene matches: 21. Germline CDR1 ENHRY, CDR2 SYGVKD. The CDR3 runs to 19 residues. CDR3 residues: CAILVDRVGFREYQETQYF. CDR3 nucleotide sequence: TGTGCCATCCTAGTCGACAGGGTAGGATTTCGTGAGTACCAAGAGACCCAGTACTTC.

This clonotype occurred a few times. This rearrangement joins TRBV7-2 to TRBJ2-7, with D perhaps matching TRBD1 or TRBD2 (5 bases each). The V gene lost 5 bases and the J gene lost 8 bases, with 13 bases spanning the gap. Germline V CDR1 and CDR2: SGHTA, FQGNSA. The CDR3 is 12 residues long. CDR3 nucleotide sequence: TGTGCCAGCAGCCTCCTGAGGGACCAGCAGTACTTC. Translated, it gives CASSLLRDQQYF.

This clonotype was detected only a few times. V and J are TRBV3-1 and TRBJ2-1; D is undetermined. CDR1 and CDR2 from the germline V gene are LGHDT and YNNKEL (reference sequence). Trimming took off 0 bases at V and 10 bases at J, with 10 bases between the two ends. This CDR3 is 13 amino acids long. The CDR3 DNA is TGTGCCAGCAGCCAAGATCCCCTACGAGAGCAGTTCTTC. Translating it yields CASSQDPLREQFF.

This clonotype was picked up many times. V usage is TRBV2 and J usage is TRBJ1-6; a possible D gene is TRBD1 (6 bases). Germline V gene lookup returns CDR1 SNHLY and CDR2 FYNNEI. This CDR3 has 14 residues. V lost 6 bases to trimming and J lost 6 bases, with 12 bases between them. The CDR3 coding sequence is TGTGCCAGCAGAAAGACAGGTTTTAATTCACCCCTCCACTTT. This codes for CASRKTGFNSPLHF.

This clonotype was observed a few times. V is TRBV5-5 and J is TRBJ2-4; 12 positions match TRBD1. The germline gives CDR1 SGHKS, CDR2 YYEKEE (reference sequence). The CDR3 totals 17 residues. J lost 9 bases, V lost 5 bases, and 15 bases had no gene match. CDR3 bases: TGTGCCAGCAGTCCTACCGCCGGGACAGGGGGCCTCAGCATTCAGTACTTC. Translation: CASSPTAGTGGLSIQYF.

This clonotype has only a few counts. J is TRBJ2-3 and V is TRBV7-2; the D is unclear. CDR1 SGHTA and CDR2 FQGNSA come from the germline V gene. This CDR3 comprises 14 residues. V was shortened by 4 bases and J by 2 bases, with 10 bases between the two germline ends. The chain's CDR3 is CASSSPRVTDTQYF. The DNA for the CDR3 is TGTGCCAGCAGCTCACCTAGGGTCACAGATACGCAGTATTTT.